The present T cell receptor beta chain was sequenced within a study of T cell responses to AZD1222 COVID-19 vaccine. The overall study: Second-dose intervals near 4 or 12 weeks were combined.

Study-level results: Spike-specific TCR breadth and depth grew following two AZD1222 doses. Among the donors, most were white British and more were female, and clonal diversity was possibly underestimated. Baseline antibody screening turned up just a handful of seropositive AZD1222 recipients.

This CDR3 region has 16 residues. V dropped 2 bases and J dropped 4 bases, with 15 bases sitting between them. Germline V gives CDR1 WNHNN, CDR2 SYGVQD (reference sequence). Turning to this clone: Antigen specificity is unknown.

TCRdb's table, derived via immunoSEQ multiplex PCR, lists solely in-frame clones and lacks some. This table holds about 86,000 clones, approximately 89% found once. Sequenced here: peripheral blood, sampled on day 0 of AZD1222 vaccination. This TCR was recovered from an adult in good health. The rearrangement links TRBV10-1 to TRBJ2-1, with D possibly being TRBD2 (5 bases). CDR3 sequence: CASSEVAARRYNEQFF. Written as DNA, the CDR3 is TGCGCCAGCAGTGAGGTGGCGGCGAGGAGGTACAATGAGCAGTTCTTC.